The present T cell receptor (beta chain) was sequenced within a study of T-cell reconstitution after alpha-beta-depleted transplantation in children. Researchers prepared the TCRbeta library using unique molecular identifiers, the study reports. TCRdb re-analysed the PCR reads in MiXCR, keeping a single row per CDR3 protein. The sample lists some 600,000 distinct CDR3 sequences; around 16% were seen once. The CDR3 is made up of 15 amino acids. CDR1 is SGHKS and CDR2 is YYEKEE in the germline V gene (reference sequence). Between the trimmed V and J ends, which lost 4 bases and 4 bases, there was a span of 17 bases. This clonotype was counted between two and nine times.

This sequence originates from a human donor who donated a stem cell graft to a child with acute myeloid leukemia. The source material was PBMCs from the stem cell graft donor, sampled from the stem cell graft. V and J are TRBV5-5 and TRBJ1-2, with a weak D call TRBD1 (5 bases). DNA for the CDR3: TGTGCCAGCAGCCCCTGGGAGGGGCGAGGCTATGGCTACACCTTC. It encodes CASSPWEGRGYGYTF.